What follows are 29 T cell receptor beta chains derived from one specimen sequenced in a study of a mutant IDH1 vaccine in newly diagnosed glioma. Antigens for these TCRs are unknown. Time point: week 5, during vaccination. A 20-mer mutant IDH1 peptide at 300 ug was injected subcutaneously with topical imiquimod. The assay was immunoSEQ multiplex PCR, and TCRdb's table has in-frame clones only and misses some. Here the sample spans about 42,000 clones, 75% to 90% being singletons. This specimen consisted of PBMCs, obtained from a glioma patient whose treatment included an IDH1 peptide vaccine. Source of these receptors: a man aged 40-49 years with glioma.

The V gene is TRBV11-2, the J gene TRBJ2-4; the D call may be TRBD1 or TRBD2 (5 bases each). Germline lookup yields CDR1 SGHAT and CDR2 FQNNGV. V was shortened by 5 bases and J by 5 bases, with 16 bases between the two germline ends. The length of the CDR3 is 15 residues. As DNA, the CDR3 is TGTGCCAGCAGCAGGCCGGGACGCCGTCAAAACATTCAGTACTTC. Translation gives CASSRPGRRQNIQYF.

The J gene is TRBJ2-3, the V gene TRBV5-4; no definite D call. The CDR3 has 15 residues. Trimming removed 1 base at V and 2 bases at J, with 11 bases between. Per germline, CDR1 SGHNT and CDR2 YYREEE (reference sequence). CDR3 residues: CASSLRPTLTDTQYF. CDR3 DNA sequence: TGTGCCAGCAGCTTGCGACCAACCCTCACAGATACGCAGTATTTT. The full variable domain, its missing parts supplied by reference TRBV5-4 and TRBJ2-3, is ETGVTQSPTHLIKTRGQQVTLRCSSQSGHNTVSWYQQALGQGPQFIFQYYREEENGRGNFPPRFSGLQFPNYSSELNVNALELDDSALYLCASSLRPTLTDTQYFGPGTRLTVL.

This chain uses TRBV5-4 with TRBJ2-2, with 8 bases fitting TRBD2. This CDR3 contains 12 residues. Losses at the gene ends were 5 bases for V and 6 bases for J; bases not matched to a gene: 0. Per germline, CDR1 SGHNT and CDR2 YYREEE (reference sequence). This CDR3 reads CASRLAAGELFF. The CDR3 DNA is TGTGCCAGCAGACTAGCGGCCGGGGAGCTGTTTTTT.

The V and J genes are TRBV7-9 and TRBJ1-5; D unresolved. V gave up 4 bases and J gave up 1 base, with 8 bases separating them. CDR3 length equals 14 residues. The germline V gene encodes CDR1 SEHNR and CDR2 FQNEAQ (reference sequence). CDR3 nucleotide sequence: TGTGCCAGCAGCTGGAGTCGAAGCAATCAGCCCCAGCATTTT. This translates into CASSWSRSNQPQHF.

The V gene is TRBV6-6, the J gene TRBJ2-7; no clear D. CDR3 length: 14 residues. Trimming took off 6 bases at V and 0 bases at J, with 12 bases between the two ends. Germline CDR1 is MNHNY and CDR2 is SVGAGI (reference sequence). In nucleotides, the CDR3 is TGTGCCAGCAGCCTAGTTGGCAGCTCCTACGAGCAGTACTTC. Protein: CASSLVGSSYEQYF.

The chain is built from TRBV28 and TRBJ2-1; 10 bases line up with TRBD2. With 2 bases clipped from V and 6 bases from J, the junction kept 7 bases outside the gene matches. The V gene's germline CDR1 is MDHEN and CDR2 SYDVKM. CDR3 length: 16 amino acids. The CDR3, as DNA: TGTGCCAGCAGTTTACCCGGGGCTAGCGGGAGCAATGAGCAGTTCTTC. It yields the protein CASSLPGASGSNEQFF.

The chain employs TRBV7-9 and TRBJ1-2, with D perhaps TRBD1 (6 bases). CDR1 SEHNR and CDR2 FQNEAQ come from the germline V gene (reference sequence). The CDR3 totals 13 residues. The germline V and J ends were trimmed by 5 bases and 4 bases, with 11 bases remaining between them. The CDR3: CASSPTGVYGYTF. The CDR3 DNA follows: TGTGCCAGCAGCCCGACAGGAGTCTATGGCTACACCTTC. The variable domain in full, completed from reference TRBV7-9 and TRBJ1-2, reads DTGVSQNPRHKITKRGQNVTFRCDPISEHNRLYWYRQTLGQGPEFLTYFQNEAQLEKSRLLSDRFSAERPKGSFSTLEIQRTEQGDSAMYLCASSPTGVYGYTFGSGTRLTVV.

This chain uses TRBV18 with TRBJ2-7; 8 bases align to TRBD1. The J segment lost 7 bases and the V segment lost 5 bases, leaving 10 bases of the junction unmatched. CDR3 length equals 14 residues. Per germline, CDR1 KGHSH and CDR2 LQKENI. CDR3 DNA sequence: TGTGCCAGCTCAGTCGGACAGGGCGTGCGGGAGCAGTACTTC. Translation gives CASSVGQGVREQYF.

The CDR3 nucleotides are TGTGCCAGCTCAGAAGGGAGGGAGATCCACAATGAGCAGTTCTTC. Its protein is CASSEGREIHNEQFF. The rearrangement joins TRBV18 to TRBJ2-1; TRBD2 agrees at 7 bases. Germline CDR1 KGHSH, CDR2 LQKENI. V shed 5 bases and J 5 bases; nucleotides not matched to a gene: 9. The CDR3 length is 15 residues. The complete variable domain, with remaining parts taken from reference TRBV18 and TRBJ2-1, reads NAGVMQNPRHLVRRRGQEARLRCSPMKGHSHVYWYRQLPEEGLKFMVYLQKENIIDESGMPKERFSAEFPKEGPSILRIQQVVRGDSAAYFCASSEGREIHNEQFFGPGTRLTVL.

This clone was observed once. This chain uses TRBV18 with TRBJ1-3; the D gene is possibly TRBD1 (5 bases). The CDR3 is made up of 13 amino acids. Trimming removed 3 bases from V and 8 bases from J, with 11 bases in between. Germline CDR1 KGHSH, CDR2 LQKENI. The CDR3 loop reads CASSPRGSDTIYF. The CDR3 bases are TGTGCCAGCTCACCTAGGGGCAGCGACACCATATATTTT.

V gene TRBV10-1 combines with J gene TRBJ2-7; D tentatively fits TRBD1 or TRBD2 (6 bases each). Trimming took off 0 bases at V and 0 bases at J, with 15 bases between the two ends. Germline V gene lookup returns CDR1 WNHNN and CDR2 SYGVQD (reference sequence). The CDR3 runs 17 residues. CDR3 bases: TGCGCCAGCAGTGAGTCGACGGGGGCGGCATACTCCTACGAGCAGTACTTC. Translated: CASSESTGAAYSYEQYF.

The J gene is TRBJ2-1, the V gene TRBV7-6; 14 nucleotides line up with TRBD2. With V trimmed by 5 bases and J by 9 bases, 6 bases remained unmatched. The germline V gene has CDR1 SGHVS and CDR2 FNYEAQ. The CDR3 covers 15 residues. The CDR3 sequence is CASSQGLAGVGEQFF. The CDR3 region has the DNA TGTGCCAGCAGCCAGGGACTAGCGGGAGTTGGTGAGCAGTTCTTC.

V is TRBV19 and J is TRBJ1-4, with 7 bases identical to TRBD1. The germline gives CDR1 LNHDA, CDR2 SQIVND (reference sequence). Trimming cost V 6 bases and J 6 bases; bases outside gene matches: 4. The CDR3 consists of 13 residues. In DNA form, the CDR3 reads TGTGCCAGTAGGGGAGGGGGCGATGAAAAACTGTTTTTT. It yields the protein CASRGGGDEKLFF.

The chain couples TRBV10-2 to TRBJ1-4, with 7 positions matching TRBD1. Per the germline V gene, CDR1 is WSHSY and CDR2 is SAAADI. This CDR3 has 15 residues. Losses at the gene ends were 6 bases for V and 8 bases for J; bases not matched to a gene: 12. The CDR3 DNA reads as TGCGCCAGCAGCCCAGGGGGGACAGCATACGAAAAACTGTTTTTT. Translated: CASSPGGTAYEKLFF.

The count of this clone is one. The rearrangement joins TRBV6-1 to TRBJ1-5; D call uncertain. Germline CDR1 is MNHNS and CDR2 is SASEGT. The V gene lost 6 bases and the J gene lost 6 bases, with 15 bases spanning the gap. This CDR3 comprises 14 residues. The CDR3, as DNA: TGTGCCAGCAGAGACTACATCGGCCGTCAGCCCCAGCATTTT. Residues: CASRDYIGRQPQHF.

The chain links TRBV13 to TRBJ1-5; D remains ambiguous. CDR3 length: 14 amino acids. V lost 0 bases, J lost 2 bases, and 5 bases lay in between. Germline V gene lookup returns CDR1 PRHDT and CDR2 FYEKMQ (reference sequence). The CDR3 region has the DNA TGTGCCAGCAGCTTAGGGGGAGGCAATCAGCCCCAGCATTTT. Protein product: CASSLGGGNQPQHF.

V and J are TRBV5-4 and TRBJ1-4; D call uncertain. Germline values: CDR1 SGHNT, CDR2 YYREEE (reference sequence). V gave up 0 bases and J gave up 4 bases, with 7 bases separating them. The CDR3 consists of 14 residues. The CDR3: CASSLGQNNEKLFF. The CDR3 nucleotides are TGTGCCAGCAGCTTGGGACAAAATAATGAAAAACTGTTTTTT.

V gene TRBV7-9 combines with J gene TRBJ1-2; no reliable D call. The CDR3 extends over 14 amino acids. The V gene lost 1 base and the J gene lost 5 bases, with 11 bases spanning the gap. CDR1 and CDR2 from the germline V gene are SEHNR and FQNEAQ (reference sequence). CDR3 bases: TGTGCCAGCAGCTTAGGGTCTGGTTCGTATGGCTACACCTTC. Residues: CASSLGSGSYGYTF.

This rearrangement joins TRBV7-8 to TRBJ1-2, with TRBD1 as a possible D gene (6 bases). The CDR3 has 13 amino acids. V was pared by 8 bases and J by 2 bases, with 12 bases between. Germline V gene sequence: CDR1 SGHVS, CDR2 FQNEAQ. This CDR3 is CASQQGLNYGYTF. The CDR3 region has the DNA TGTGCCAGCCAACAGGGACTAAACTATGGCTACACCTTC.

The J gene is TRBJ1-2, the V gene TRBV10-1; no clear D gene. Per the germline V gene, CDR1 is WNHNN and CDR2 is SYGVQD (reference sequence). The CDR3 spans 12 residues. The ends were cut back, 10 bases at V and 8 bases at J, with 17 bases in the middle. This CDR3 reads CANYDPPEGYTF. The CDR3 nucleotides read TGCGCCAACTATGACCCCCCGGAGGGCTACACCTTC.

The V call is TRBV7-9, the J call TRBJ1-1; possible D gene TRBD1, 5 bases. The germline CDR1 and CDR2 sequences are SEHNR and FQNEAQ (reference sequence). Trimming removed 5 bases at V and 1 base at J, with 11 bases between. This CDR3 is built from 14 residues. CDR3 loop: CASSLGLPNTEAFF. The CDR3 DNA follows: TGTGCCAGCAGCCTGGGACTTCCGAACACTGAAGCTTTCTTT.

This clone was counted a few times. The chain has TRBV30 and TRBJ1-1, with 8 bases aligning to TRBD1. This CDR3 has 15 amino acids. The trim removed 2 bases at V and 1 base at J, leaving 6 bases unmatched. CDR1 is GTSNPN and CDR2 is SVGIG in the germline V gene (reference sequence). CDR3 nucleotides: TGTGCCTGGAGTAGGGACAGGTTACCGAACACTGAAGCTTTCTTT. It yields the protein CAWSRDRLPNTEAFF.

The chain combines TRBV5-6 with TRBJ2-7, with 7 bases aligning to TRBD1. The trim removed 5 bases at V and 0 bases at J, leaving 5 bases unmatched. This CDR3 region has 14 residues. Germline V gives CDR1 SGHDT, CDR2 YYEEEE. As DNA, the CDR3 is TGTGCCAGCAGACCCAGGGGGTCCTCCTACGAGCAGTACTTC. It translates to CASRPRGSSYEQYF. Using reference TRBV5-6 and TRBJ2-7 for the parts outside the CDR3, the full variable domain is DAGVTQSPTHLIKTRGQQVTLRCSPKSGHDTVSWYQQALGQGPQFIFQYYEEEERQRGNFPDRFSGHQFPNYSSELNVNALLLGDSALYLCASRPRGSSYEQYFGPGTRLTVT.

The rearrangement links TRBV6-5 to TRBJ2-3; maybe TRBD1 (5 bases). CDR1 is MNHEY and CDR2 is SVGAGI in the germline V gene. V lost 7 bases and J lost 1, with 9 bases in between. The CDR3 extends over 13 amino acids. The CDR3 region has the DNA TGTGCCAGCACCGACAGCGGCACAGATACGCAGTATTTT. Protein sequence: CASTDSGTDTQYF.

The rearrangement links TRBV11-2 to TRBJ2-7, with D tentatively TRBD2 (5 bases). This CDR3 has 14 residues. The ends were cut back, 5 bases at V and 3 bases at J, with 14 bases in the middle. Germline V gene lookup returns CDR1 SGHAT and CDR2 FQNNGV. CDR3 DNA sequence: TGTGCCAGCAGCGCAAACAGAGGAGGCTACGAGCAGTACTTC. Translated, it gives CASSANRGGYEQYF.

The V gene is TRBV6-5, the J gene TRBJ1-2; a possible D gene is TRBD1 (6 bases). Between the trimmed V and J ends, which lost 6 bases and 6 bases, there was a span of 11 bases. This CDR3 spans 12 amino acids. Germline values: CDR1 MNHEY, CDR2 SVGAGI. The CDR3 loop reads CASRRGGNGYTF. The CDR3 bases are TGTGCCAGCAGAAGGGGGGGGAATGGCTACACCTTC.

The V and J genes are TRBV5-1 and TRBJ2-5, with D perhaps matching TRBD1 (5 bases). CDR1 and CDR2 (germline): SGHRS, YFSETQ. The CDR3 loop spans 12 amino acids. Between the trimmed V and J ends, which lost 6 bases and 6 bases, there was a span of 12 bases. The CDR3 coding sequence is TGCGCCAGCACGCAAGACAGCCAGACCCAGTACTTC. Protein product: CASTQDSQTQYF. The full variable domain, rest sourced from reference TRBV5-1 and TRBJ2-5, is KAGVTQTPRYLIKTRGQQVTLSCSPISGHRSVSWYQQTPGQGLQFLFEYFSETQRNKGNFPGRFSGRQFSNSRSEMNVSTLELGDSALYLCASTQDSQTQYFGPGTRLLVL.

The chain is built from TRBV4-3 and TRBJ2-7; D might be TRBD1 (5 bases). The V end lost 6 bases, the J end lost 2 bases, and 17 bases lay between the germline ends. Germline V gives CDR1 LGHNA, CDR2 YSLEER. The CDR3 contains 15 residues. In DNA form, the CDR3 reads TGCGCCAGCAGAATCCAAGGGGTAGGGCCCTACGAGCAGTACTTC. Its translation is CASRIQGVGPYEQYF.

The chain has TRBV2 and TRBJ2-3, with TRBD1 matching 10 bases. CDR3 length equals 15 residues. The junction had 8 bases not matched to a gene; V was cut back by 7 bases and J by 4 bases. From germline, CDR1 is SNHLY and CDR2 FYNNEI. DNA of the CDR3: TGTGCCAGCAACCAGGACAGGGGGAGTGCAGATACGCAGTATTTT. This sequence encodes CASNQDRGSADTQYF.